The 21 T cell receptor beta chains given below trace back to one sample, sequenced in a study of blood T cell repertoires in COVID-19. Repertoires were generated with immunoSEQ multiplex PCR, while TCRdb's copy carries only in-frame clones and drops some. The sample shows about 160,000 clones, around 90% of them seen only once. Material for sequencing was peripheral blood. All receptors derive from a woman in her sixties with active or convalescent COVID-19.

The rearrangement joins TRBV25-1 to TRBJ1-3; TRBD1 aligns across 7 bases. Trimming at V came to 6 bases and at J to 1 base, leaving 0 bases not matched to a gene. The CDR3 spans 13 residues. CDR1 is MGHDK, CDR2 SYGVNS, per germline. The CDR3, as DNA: TGTGCCAGCAGGACAGGGTCTGGAAACACCATATATTTT. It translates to CASRTGSGNTIYF.

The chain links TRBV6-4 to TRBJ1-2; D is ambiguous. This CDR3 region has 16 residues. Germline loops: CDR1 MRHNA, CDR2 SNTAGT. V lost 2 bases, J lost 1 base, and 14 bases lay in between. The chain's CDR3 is CASSDVWQANNYGYTF. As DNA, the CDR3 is TGTGCCAGCAGTGACGTTTGGCAGGCCAATAACTATGGCTACACCTTC.

The CDR3 DNA is TGTGCCAGCAGTGACTCTGGGGACAGAATGTTCTTC. Protein sequence: CASSDSGDRMFF. V gene TRBV6-4 combines with J gene TRBJ2-1, with 7 bases matching TRBD1. There are 12 residues in the CDR3. J was trimmed by 15 bases and V by 0 bases; bases with no gene match: 5. Germline V gene data show CDR1 as MRHNA and CDR2 as SNTAGT.

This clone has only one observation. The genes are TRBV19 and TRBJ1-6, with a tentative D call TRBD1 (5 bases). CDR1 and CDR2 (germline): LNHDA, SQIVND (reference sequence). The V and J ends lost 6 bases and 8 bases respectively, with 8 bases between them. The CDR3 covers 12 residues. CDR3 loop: CASRVRDSPLHF. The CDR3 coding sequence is TGTGCCAGTAGGGTCAGGGATTCACCCCTCCACTTT.

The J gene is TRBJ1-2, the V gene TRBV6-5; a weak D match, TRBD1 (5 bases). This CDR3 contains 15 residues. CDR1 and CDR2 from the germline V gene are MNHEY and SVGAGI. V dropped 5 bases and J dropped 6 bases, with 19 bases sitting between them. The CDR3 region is CASSPQGDSRDGYTF. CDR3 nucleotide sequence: TGTGCCAGCAGTCCCCAAGGAGACAGTAGAGATGGCTACACCTTC.

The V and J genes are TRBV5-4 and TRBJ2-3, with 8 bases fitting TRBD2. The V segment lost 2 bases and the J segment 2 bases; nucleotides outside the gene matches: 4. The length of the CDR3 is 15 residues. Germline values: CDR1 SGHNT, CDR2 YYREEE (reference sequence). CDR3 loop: CASSLAGAPTDTQYF. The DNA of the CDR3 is TGTGCCAGCAGCTTAGCGGGGGCTCCCACAGATACGCAGTATTTT. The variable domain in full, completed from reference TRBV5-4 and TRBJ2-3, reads ETGVTQSPTHLIKTRGQQVTLRCSSQSGHNTVSWYQQALGQGPQFIFQYYREEENGRGNFPPRFSGLQFPNYSSELNVNALELDDSALYLCASSLAGAPTDTQYFGPGTRLTVL.

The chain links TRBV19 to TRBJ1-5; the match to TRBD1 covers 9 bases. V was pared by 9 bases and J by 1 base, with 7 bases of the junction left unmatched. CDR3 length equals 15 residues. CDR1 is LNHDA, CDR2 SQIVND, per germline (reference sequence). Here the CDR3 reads CASNRGTGSNQPQHF. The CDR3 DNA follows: TGTGCCAGCAATCGCGGGACAGGGAGCAATCAGCCCCAGCATTTT.

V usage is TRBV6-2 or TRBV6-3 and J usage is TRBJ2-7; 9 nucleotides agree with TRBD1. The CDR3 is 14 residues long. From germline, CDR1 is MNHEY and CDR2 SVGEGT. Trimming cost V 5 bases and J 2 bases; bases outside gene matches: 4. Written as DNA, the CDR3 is TGTGCCAGCAGTGACAGGGGGAGGCCCTACGAGCAGTACTTC. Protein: CASSDRGRPYEQYF.

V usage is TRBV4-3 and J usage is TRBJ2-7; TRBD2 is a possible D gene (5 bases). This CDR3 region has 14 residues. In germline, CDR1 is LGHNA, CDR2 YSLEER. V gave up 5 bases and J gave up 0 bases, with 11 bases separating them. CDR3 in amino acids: CASSFVGSSYEQYF. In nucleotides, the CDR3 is TGCGCCAGCAGCTTCGTGGGGAGCTCCTACGAGCAGTACTTC.

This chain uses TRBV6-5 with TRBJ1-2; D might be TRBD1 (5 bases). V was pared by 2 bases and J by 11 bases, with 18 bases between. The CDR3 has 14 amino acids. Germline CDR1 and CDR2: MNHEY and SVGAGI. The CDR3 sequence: CASSYPSGTGEYTF. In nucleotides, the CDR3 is TGTGCCAGCAGTTACCCATCCGGGACTGGCGAATACACCTTC.

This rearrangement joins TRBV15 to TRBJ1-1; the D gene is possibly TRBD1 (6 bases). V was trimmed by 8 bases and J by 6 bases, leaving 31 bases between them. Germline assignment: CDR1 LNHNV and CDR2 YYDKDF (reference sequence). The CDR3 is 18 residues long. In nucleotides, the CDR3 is TGTGCCACCGGGCCTTGTCGGGCTATCTACAGGGAGTTTGCTGAAGCTTTCTTT. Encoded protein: CATGPCRAIYREFAEAFF.

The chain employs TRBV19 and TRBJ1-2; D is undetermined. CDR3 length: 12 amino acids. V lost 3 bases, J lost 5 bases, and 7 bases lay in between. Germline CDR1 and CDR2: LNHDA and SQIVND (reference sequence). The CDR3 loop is CASSILSYGYTF. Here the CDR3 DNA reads TGTGCCAGTAGTATTTTGAGTTATGGCTACACCTTC. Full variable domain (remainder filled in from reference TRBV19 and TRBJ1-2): DGGITQSPKYLFRKEGQNVTLSCEQNLNHDAMYWYRQDPGQGLRLIYYSQIVNDFQKGDIAEGYSVSREKKESFPLTVTSAQKNPTAFYLCASSILSYGYTFGSGTRLTVV.

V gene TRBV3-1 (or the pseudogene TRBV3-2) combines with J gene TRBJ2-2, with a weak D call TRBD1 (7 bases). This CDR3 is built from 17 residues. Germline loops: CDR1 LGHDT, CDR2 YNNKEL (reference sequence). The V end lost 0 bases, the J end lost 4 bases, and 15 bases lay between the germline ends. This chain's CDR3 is CASSQEARGVVTGELFF. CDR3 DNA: TGTGCCAGCAGCCAAGAAGCCAGGGGGGTGGTCACCGGGGAGCTGTTTTTT.

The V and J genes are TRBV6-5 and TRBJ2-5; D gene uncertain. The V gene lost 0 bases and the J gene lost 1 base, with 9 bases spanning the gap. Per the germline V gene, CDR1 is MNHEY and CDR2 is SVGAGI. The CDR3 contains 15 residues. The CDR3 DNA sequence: TGTGCCAGCAGTTACTCGAGCCTTTTCCAAGAGACCCAGTACTTC. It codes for CASSYSSLFQETQYF.

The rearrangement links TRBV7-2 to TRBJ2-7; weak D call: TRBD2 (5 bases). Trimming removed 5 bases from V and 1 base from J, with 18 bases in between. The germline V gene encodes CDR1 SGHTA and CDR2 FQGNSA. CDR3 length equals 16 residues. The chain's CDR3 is CASSPLFGGGSYEQYF. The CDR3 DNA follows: TGTGCCAGCAGCCCGCTTTTTGGCGGCGGGTCCTACGAGCAGTACTTC.

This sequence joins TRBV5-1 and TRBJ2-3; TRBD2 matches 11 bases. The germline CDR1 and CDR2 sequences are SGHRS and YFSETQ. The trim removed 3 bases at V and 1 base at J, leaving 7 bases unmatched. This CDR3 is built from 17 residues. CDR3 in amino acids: CASSSNSGGAGTDTQYF. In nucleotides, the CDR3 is TGCGCCAGCAGCTCCAATAGCGGGGGGGCCGGCACAGATACGCAGTATTTT. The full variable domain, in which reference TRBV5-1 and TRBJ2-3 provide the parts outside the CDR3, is KAGVTQTPRYLIKTRGQQVTLSCSPISGHRSVSWYQQTPGQGLQFLFEYFSETQRNKGNFPGRFSGRQFSNSRSEMNVSTLELGDSALYLCASSSNSGGAGTDTQYFGPGTRLTVL.

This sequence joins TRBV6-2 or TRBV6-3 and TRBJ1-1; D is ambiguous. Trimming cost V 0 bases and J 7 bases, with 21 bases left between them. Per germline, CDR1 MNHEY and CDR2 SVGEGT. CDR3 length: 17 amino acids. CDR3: CASSYSTIGVVLREAFF. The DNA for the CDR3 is TGTGCCAGCAGTTACTCGACGATCGGGGTGGTACTTCGTGAAGCTTTCTTT.

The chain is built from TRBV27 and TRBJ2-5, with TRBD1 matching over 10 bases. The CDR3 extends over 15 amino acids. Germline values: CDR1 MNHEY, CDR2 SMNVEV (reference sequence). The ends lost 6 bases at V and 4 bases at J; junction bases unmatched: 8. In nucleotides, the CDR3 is TGTGCCAGCAGCTTGACAGGGGGCAGGGGAGAGACCCAGTACTTC. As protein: CASSLTGGRGETQYF.

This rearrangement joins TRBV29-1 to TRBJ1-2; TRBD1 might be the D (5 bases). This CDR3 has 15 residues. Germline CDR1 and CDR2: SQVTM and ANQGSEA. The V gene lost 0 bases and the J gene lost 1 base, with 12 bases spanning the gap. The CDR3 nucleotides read TGCAGCGTTGAAGACCGGGGGGACTATAACTATGGCTACACCTTC. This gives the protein CSVEDRGDYNYGYTF.

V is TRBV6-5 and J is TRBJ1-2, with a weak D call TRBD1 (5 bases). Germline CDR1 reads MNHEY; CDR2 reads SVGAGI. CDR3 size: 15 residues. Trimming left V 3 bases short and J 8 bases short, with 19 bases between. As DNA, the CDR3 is TGTGCCAGCAGTTATAATCGACAGTCCCTGGGCGGCTACACCTTC. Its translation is CASSYNRQSLGGYTF.

CDR3 DNA sequence: TGTGCCAGCAGTTACCCTCAAGACAGGGTGGTGTCACCCCTCCACTTT. Protein sequence: CASSYPQDRVVSPLHF. The genes are TRBV6-6 and TRBJ1-6; 7 positions agree with TRBD1. V shed 2 bases, J shed 10 bases, and the junction held 11 bases outside the gene matches. This CDR3 is 16 amino acids long. In germline, CDR1 is MNHNY, CDR2 SVGAGI (reference sequence).